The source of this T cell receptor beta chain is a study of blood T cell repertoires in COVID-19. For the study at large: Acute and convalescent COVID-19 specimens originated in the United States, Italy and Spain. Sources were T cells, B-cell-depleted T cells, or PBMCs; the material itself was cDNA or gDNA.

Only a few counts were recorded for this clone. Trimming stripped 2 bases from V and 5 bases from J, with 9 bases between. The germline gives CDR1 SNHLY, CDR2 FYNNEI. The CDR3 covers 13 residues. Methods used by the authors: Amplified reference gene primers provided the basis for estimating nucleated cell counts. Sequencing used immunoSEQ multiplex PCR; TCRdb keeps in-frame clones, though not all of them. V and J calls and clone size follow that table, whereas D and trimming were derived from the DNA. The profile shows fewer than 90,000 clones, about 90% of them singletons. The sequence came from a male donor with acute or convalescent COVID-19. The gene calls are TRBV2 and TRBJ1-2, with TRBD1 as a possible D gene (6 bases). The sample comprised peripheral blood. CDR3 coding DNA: TGTGCCAGCAGTGAAAGACAGGTGTATGGCTACACCTTC. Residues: CASSERQVYGYTF.